A selection of T cell receptor beta chains follows, all from one sample in a study of T-cell memory formation after mild COVID-19. TCRdb reanalysed the 5' RACE reads using MiXCR and keeps one entry per CDR3 protein. The profile shows 110,000 to 150,000 distinct CDR3 sequences, around 15% of them singletons. The sample taken for sequencing was PBMCs or a T cell subset sorted from them (not recorded which). The origin of the receptors is an adult woman who had mild COVID-19 (a few samples of this study predate the infection). Cell type and time point are not known. The CDR3 runs from the conserved cysteine through the conserved F or W. The order of the fields is clone size, J gene, V gene, D gene, CDR3 DNA, CDR3 protein. The D gene is left open where the match is weak. Only part of the rows carry a size: once, few, many, or a class if the clone is expanded.

clone_size: few
j_call: TRBJ2-7
v_call: TRBV7-9
d_call: .
cdr3_nt: TGTGCCAGCAGCTTGGGTGACAGGTTAACCTACGAGCAGTACTTC
cdr3_aa: CASSLGDRLTYEQYF

clone_size: few
j_call: TRBJ1-2
v_call: TRBV5-5
d_call: .
cdr3_nt: TGTGCCAGCAGCATCGAATCGTGGGGGGTCGGCTATGGCTACACCTTC
cdr3_aa: CASSIESWGVGYGYTF

clone_size: few
j_call: TRBJ2-3
v_call: TRBV11-2
d_call: .
cdr3_nt: TGTGCCAGCAGCTTAGATTGGTGGGGGATCACAGATACGCAGTATTTT
cdr3_aa: CASSLDWWGITDTQYF

clone_size: few
j_call: TRBJ2-5
v_call: TRBV29-1
d_call: .
cdr3_nt: TGCAGCGTGTGGAGTGGGGGGGAGACCCAGTACTTC
cdr3_aa: CSVWSGGETQYF

clone_size: .
j_call: TRBJ2-3
v_call: TRBV25-1
d_call: .
cdr3_nt: TGTGCCAGCTCCCGGTCGGATACGCAGTATTTT
cdr3_aa: CASSRSDTQYF

clone_size: .
j_call: TRBJ2-3
v_call: TRBV11-2
d_call: TRBD2
cdr3_nt: TGTGCCAGCAGCTTAGAAGGACTAGCGGGATTCACAGATACGCAGTATTTT
cdr3_aa: CASSLEGLAGFTDTQYF

clone_size: many
j_call: TRBJ2-7
v_call: TRBV29-1
d_call: .
cdr3_nt: TGCAGCGTTGAAGAGGCTAGTAGCGGCGCTCCCTACGAGCAGTACTTC
cdr3_aa: CSVEEASSGAPYEQYF

clone_size: few
j_call: TRBJ2-3
v_call: TRBV30
d_call: TRBD2
cdr3_nt: TGTGCCTGGAGGGGAAGGACTAGCGGGAGAATAGATACGCAGTATTTT
cdr3_aa: CAWRGRTSGRIDTQYF

clone_size: few
j_call: TRBJ1-2
v_call: TRBV7-9
d_call: .
cdr3_nt: TGTGCCAGCAGTTTGGACAACTATGGCTACACCTTC
cdr3_aa: CASSLDNYGYTF

clone_size: .
j_call: TRBJ2-7
v_call: TRBV4-3
d_call: .
cdr3_nt: TGCGCCAGCAGCCCATCCGCAGGCTCCTACGAGCAGTACTTC
cdr3_aa: CASSPSAGSYEQYF

clone_size: many
j_call: TRBJ1-1
v_call: TRBV12-3/TRBV12-4
d_call: .
cdr3_nt: TGTGCCAGCAGATTGCTACAGGGTAGTAACACTGAAGCTTTCTTT
cdr3_aa: CASRLLQGSNTEAFF

clone_size: few
j_call: TRBJ2-2
v_call: TRBV30
d_call: .
cdr3_nt: TGTGCCTCCGTTTTAGCAAACACCGGGGAGCTGTTTTTT
cdr3_aa: CASVLANTGELFF

clone_size: many
j_call: TRBJ2-7
v_call: TRBV29-1
d_call: .
cdr3_nt: TGCAGCGTCGTGGGTCCTCCGGACGAGCAGTACTTC
cdr3_aa: CSVVGPPDEQYF

clone_size: few
j_call: TRBJ2-1
v_call: TRBV30
d_call: TRBD2
cdr3_nt: TGTGCCTTTCAGCGGGAGCATCTTCTTGAGCAGTTCTTC
cdr3_aa: CAFQREHLLEQFF

clone_size: many
j_call: TRBJ2-3
v_call: TRBV11-2
d_call: TRBD1
cdr3_nt: TGTGCCAGCAGCAAGACAGGGGCCGCCACAGATACGCAGTATTTT
cdr3_aa: CASSKTGAATDTQYF

clone_size: few
j_call: TRBJ2-1
v_call: TRBV20-1
d_call: TRBD2
cdr3_nt: TGCAGTGTTCGGGAGGAGGACTACAATGAGCAGTTCTTC
cdr3_aa: CSVREEDYNEQFF

clone_size: .
j_call: TRBJ1-1
v_call: TRBV3-1
d_call: TRBD1
cdr3_nt: TGTGCCAGCAGCCAAGAGCAGGGGGCTGAACCCATGAACACTGAAGCTTTCTTT
cdr3_aa: CASSQEQGAEPMNTEAFF

clone_size: many
j_call: TRBJ2-3
v_call: TRBV4-2
d_call: TRBD2
cdr3_nt: TGTGCCAGCAGCCAACCGGGACTAGACACAGATACGCAGTATTTT
cdr3_aa: CASSQPGLDTDTQYF

clone_size: many
j_call: TRBJ1-1
v_call: TRBV7-9
d_call: .
cdr3_nt: TGTGCCAGCAGCCCGTCTAACACTGAAGCTTTCTTT
cdr3_aa: CASSPSNTEAFF

clone_size: few
j_call: TRBJ2-1
v_call: TRBV11-2
d_call: .
cdr3_nt: TGTGCCAGCAGCCCCCGGGACATCGGCTCCTACAATGAGCAGTTCTTC
cdr3_aa: CASSPRDIGSYNEQFF

clone_size: .
j_call: TRBJ2-2
v_call: TRBV12-3/TRBV12-4
d_call: .
cdr3_nt: TGTGCCAGCAGTTTAATCCCCGGGGGCGGGGAGCTGTTTTTT
cdr3_aa: CASSLIPGGGELFF

clone_size: .
j_call: TRBJ2-7
v_call: TRBV7-6
d_call: TRBD1
cdr3_nt: TGTGCCAGCAGCAAGTCGGACAGGGGAAGTGACGAGCAGTACTTC
cdr3_aa: CASSKSDRGSDEQYF

clone_size: .
j_call: TRBJ2-7
v_call: TRBV15
d_call: .
cdr3_nt: .
cdr3_aa: CATSRGRAGPSYEQYF

clone_size: many
j_call: TRBJ2-1
v_call: TRBV7-9
d_call: .
cdr3_nt: TGTGCCAGCAGCTCCAGGACGCCTAGCTCCTACAATGAGCAGTTCTTC
cdr3_aa: CASSSRTPSSYNEQFF

clone_size: many
j_call: TRBJ1-2
v_call: TRBV15
d_call: .
cdr3_nt: TGTGCCACCAGCTCGACCCCGCGGCTAGGCTACACCTTC
cdr3_aa: CATSSTPRLGYTF

clone_size: .
j_call: TRBJ2-7
v_call: TRBV4-3
d_call: TRBD2
cdr3_nt: TGCGCCAGCAGCTACAGACTAGCGGGAGGCGAGCAGTACTTC
cdr3_aa: CASSYRLAGGEQYF

clone_size: .
j_call: TRBJ2-7
v_call: TRBV5-1
d_call: .
cdr3_nt: TGCGCCAGCAGCTTGGCAGAAAACTCCTACGAGCAGTACTTC
cdr3_aa: CASSLAENSYEQYF

clone_size: .
j_call: TRBJ1-1
v_call: TRBV20-1
d_call: .
cdr3_nt: TGCAGTGCTTTGAACACTGAAGCTTTCTTT
cdr3_aa: CSALNTEAFF

clone_size: few
j_call: TRBJ2-1
v_call: TRBV9
d_call: .
cdr3_nt: TGTGCCAGCAGCGTAGTGGGGATACCCCCCCCCAATGAGCAGTTCTTC
cdr3_aa: CASSVVGIPPPNEQFF

clone_size: many
j_call: TRBJ2-1
v_call: TRBV29-1
d_call: TRBD1
cdr3_nt: TGCAGCGTTTTTCCGACAGGGTCTGAGAATGAGCAGTTCTTC
cdr3_aa: CSVFPTGSENEQFF

clone_size: few
j_call: TRBJ2-7
v_call: TRBV29-1
d_call: .
cdr3_nt: TGCAGCGTTGAAGAGGAATCAAGCGACAATATTGACGAGCAGTACTTC
cdr3_aa: CSVEEESSDNIDEQYF

clone_size: .
j_call: TRBJ1-1
v_call: TRBV5-6
d_call: .
cdr3_nt: TGTGCCAGCAGCTTGGGCCCCAGCCCTATGAACACTGAAGCTTTCTTT
cdr3_aa: CASSLGPSPMNTEAFF

clone_size: .
j_call: TRBJ1-1
v_call: TRBV7-9
d_call: TRBD1
cdr3_nt: TGTGCCAGCAGCTTCTCGACAGGGACGAGAGTCACTGAAGCTTTCTTT
cdr3_aa: CASSFSTGTRVTEAFF

clone_size: .
j_call: TRBJ2-2
v_call: TRBV2
d_call: .
cdr3_nt: TGTGCCAGCAGGGACTCTTTGGGGGTTAGGACCGGGGAGCTGTTTTTT
cdr3_aa: CASRDSLGVRTGELFF

clone_size: few
j_call: TRBJ2-2
v_call: TRBV5-1
d_call: .
cdr3_nt: TGCGCCAGCAACGAGTTGGGGGAGCTGTTTTTT
cdr3_aa: CASNELGELFF

clone_size: few
j_call: TRBJ1-5
v_call: TRBV5-4
d_call: .
cdr3_nt: TGTGCCAGCAGCCCTCGCCCGCCCGACGGTAGCAATCAGCCCCAGCATTTT
cdr3_aa: CASSPRPPDGSNQPQHF

clone_size: many
j_call: TRBJ1-1
v_call: TRBV5-8
d_call: .
cdr3_nt: TGTGCCAGCAGCTTGGGTGGGTTGAGAGTTGAAGCTTTCTTT
cdr3_aa: CASSLGGLRVEAFF

clone_size: .
j_call: TRBJ1-1
v_call: TRBV5-6
d_call: .
cdr3_nt: TGTGCCAGCAGCTTGGTGGGCTTCATGAACACTGAAGCTTTCTTT
cdr3_aa: CASSLVGFMNTEAFF

clone_size: few
j_call: TRBJ2-7
v_call: TRBV6-6
d_call: TRBD1
cdr3_nt: TGTGCCAGCAGTCCCAGGGACAGGGGGCCGATCGAGCAGTACTTC
cdr3_aa: CASSPRDRGPIEQYF

clone_size: .
j_call: TRBJ2-7
v_call: TRBV5-6
d_call: .
cdr3_nt: TGTGCCAGCAGCTCAACAGCCTACGAGCAGTACTTC
cdr3_aa: CASSSTAYEQYF

clone_size: .
j_call: TRBJ1-1
v_call: TRBV7-9
d_call: TRBD1
cdr3_nt: TGTGCCAATGAAGGGGGCGTTAGCACTGAAGCTTTCTTT
cdr3_aa: CANEGGVSTEAFF

clone_size: .
j_call: TRBJ2-7
v_call: TRBV29-1
d_call: .
cdr3_nt: TGCAGCGTTGAAGATCTGGGATTAGACGGCGAGCAGTACTTC
cdr3_aa: CSVEDLGLDGEQYF